This T cell receptor beta chain stems from a study of cytomegalovirus exposure and HLA in healthy donors. Study overall: Assignment to the Caucasian-associated ancestry cluster applied to around 80% of the approximately 380 genotyped donors. Points from the study as a whole: It was reportedly the case that the classifier diagnosed cytomegalovirus status with high specificity and sensitivity. Specific recognition of CMV antigens was confirmed in vitro for a few chains (all CMV-associated). For most TCR beta V segments, an earlier analysis put the productive rate at about 90% or about 30% of the time.

There are 15 residues in the CDR3. CDR1 and CDR2 (germline): MGHDK, SYGVNS. The V and J ends lost 1 base and 8 bases respectively, with 17 bases between them. Primers: 60 Vbeta forward and 13 Jbeta reverse. The protocol was immunoSEQ multiplex PCR, while the TCRdb copy is restricted to in-frame clones and leaves out a portion. This table has around 100,000 clones, approximately 79% appearing once. A single count supports this clone. Its antigen is currently unknown. The sequence was obtained from a man in his fifties or sixties in good health and CMV-seropositive. Sequencing used PBMCs. The chain links TRBV25-1 to TRBJ1-2, with D tentatively TRBD1 (6 bases). The CDR3 DNA reads as TGTGCCAGCAGTGAATCAGGGGCGGTGCCCCTAGGCTACACCTTC. Residues: CASSESGAVPLGYTF.